This passage covers 4 T cell receptor beta chains from one sample sequenced in a study of control samples from healthy donors and cancer patients. Method: immunoSEQ multiplex PCR; TCRdb's copy keeps in-frame clones and lacks some. This sample carries about 55,000 clones, roughly 90% of them seen once, and the ten largest clones take 3% to 4%. The sample taken for sequencing was blood. The receptors originated from a man in his forties or fifties in good health.

The V call is TRBV10-3, the J call TRBJ2-7; TRBD2 aligns across 11 bases. CDR1 ENHRY and CDR2 SYGVKD come from the germline V gene. CDR3 size: 14 residues. V lost 6 bases and J lost 6; bases outside the gene matches: 7. CDR3 nucleotide sequence: TGTGCCATCAGCCCGACTAGCGGGATGGGCGAGCAGTACTTC. Its protein product is CAISPTSGMGEQYF.

V usage is TRBV6-5 and J usage is TRBJ2-3, with 8 bases lining up with TRBD1. The CDR3 has 13 residues. Germline V lookup: CDR1 MNHEY, CDR2 SVGAGI. Losses at the gene ends were 6 bases for V and 6 bases for J; bases not matched to a gene: 5. The CDR3 region is CASSPGGADTQYF. The CDR3 DNA reads TGTGCCAGCAGCCCAGGGGGCGCGGATACGCAGTATTTT.

The chain combines TRBV6-5 with TRBJ1-6; D is perhaps TRBD1 (5 bases). Germline CDR1 and CDR2: MNHEY and SVGAGI. V shed 2 bases and J shed 5 bases, with 10 bases lying between them. The CDR3 has 15 amino acids. The CDR3 is CASSYEDTDNSPLHF. CDR3 coding DNA: TGTGCCAGCAGTTACGAGGACACTGATAATTCACCCCTCCACTTT.

The gene calls are TRBV5-1 and TRBJ2-6, with a tentative D call TRBD1 (6 bases). The V end lost 2 bases, the J end lost 1 base, and 7 bases lay between the germline ends. The CDR3 has 15 amino acids. Looked up from germline, CDR1 is SGHRS and CDR2 is YFSETQ. CDR3: CASSFTGSGANVLTF. In DNA form, the CDR3 reads TGCGCCAGCAGCTTCACAGGGTCTGGGGCCAACGTCCTGACTTTC.